This T cell receptor (beta chain) was found in a study of blood T cells in healthy people across ages. Combining a sample-barcoded 5' primer with a J-beta primer mix, a second PCR ran for about 6 to 11 cycles. TCRdb reprocessed the 5' RACE reads via MiXCR and lists one record per CDR3 protein. Counted here are approximately 1.5 million distinct CDR3 sequences, 40% to 45% occurring once; the ten biggest clones make up about 3.8%. V lost 5 bases to trimming and J lost 11 bases, with 24 bases between them. The CDR3 is made up of 14 amino acids. Germline CDR1 and CDR2: DFQATT and SNEGSKA (reference sequence).

Sequencing was carried out using blood. The source is a woman under 30 in good health. The chain carries TRBV20-1 and TRBJ2-5; perhaps D is TRBD1 or TRBD2 (5 bases each). The CDR3 protein is CSAQRDGSYNEQYF. In DNA, the CDR3 is TGCAGTGCTCAGAGGGACGGATCCTACAATGAGCAGTACTTC.